What follows is one T cell receptor (beta chain) and its context. What it recognizes is unknown. This entry comes from a study of T cell responses to AZD1222 COVID-19 vaccine. Study-wide results and limits: Spike-spanning, vaccine-associated CD4 TCRs were dominant at 160-218 and 743-854. Clonal diversity was possibly underestimated; the donors were predominantly white British and more often female.

Here immunoSEQ multiplex PCR was the method, and the copy in TCRdb shows in-frame clones only, minus some. The sample holds about 54,000 clones, around 90% seen once. The V end lost 3 bases, the J end lost 5 bases, and 8 bases lay between the germline ends. CDR3 size: 13 residues. Germline values: CDR1 SEHNR, CDR2 FQNEAQ (reference sequence). The receptor comes from an adult who received the AZD1222 COVID-19 vaccine. The chain couples TRBV7-9 to TRBJ1-5; perhaps TRBD1 as D (5 bases). This sample comprised peripheral blood, obtained 28 days after the second AZD1222 dose. The CDR3 region is CASSLTGDQPQHF. CDR3 bases: TGTGCCAGCAGCTTGACGGGGGATCAGCCCCAGCATTTT.